Each of the 29 T cell receptor beta chains below was sequenced from the same sample in a study of blood T cell repertoires in COVID-19. Only in-frame clones appear in the TCRdb table, and some are missing; sequencing was by immunoSEQ multiplex PCR. Of approximately 260,000 clones listed, approximately 86% were seen once; the top ten hold roughly 6%. Sequencing was carried out using PBMCs or T cells enriched from blood (not recorded which). The receptor set was obtained from a woman aged 30 to 39 with acute COVID-19.

The V and J genes are TRBV6-2 or TRBV6-3 and TRBJ2-1; 9 nucleotides agree with TRBD2. Germline CDR1 is MNHEY and CDR2 is SVGEGT. The CDR3 totals 16 residues. Trimming removed 2 bases from V and 5 bases from J; junction bases left unmatched: 7. CDR3 sequence: CASSYRSSGIHNEQFF. The CDR3 DNA follows: TGTGCCAGCAGTTACAGGTCTAGCGGGATTCACAATGAGCAGTTCTTC.

The CDR3 region is CASSLSAGGRGQETQYF. The DNA of the CDR3 is TGTGCCAGCAGCTTATCGGCCGGGGGGCGAGGCCAAGAGACCCAGTACTTC. The rearrangement uses TRBV7-3 and TRBJ2-5, with D perhaps matching TRBD2 (7 bases). The V end was cut by 2 bases, the J end by 1 base, with 17 bases between. The CDR3 loop spans 17 amino acids. Germline V gene sequence: CDR1 SGHTA, CDR2 FQGTGA. Looking up the rest from reference TRBV7-3 and TRBJ2-5 gives the full variable domain: GAGVSQTPSNKVTEKGKYVELRCDPISGHTALYWYRQSLGQGPEFLIYFQGTGAADDSGLPNDRFFAVRPEGSVSTLKIQRTERGDSAVYLCASSLSAGGRGQETQYFGPGTRLLVL.

This chain links TRBV12-5 with TRBJ1-2; no clear D. There are 16 residues in the CDR3. The V end lost 2 bases, the J end lost 5 bases, and 18 bases lay between the germline ends. Germline CDR1 LGHNT, CDR2 FRNRAP. The CDR3 nucleotides are TGTGCTAGTGGTTTGCCAAACGTCGTGCAGGAATATGGCTACACCTTC. It codes for CASGLPNVVQEYGYTF.

The genes are TRBV9 and TRBJ1-2, with 10 bases aligning to TRBD1. The length of the CDR3 is 14 residues. Trimming cost V 3 bases and J 8 bases; bases outside gene matches: 7. CDR1 SGDLS and CDR2 YYNGEE come from the germline V gene. CDR3 nucleotide sequence: TGTGCCAGCAGCGCCCCTGGGACAGGGGTCGGCTACACCTTC. Translation gives CASSAPGTGVGYTF.

The chain uses TRBV28 and TRBJ2-1, with 8 bases fitting TRBD2. The V segment lost 5 bases and the J segment 6 bases; nucleotides outside the gene matches: 12. The CDR3 is 16 residues long. Germline CDR1 and CDR2: MDHEN and SYDVKM. The CDR3, as DNA: TGTGCCAGCAGTCCCCCGGGAGGGGGAGGGGTCAATGAGCAGTTCTTC. This codes for CASSPPGGGGVNEQFF.

This CDR3 is CASSRDKESVYSNQPQHF. Here the CDR3 DNA reads TGTGCCAGCAGTCGGGACAAGGAATCCGTATATAGCAATCAGCCCCAGCATTTT. V gene TRBV6-2 or TRBV6-3 combines with J gene TRBJ1-5, with D maybe TRBD1 (6 bases). Germline CDR1 and CDR2: MNHEY and SVGEGT. Trimming stripped 5 bases from V and 0 bases from J, with 20 bases between. The CDR3 has 18 residues.

This rearrangement joins TRBV6-5 to TRBJ1-6, with D possibly being TRBD1 (6 bases). Germline V gene lookup returns CDR1 MNHEY and CDR2 SVGAGI. The CDR3 sequence is 12 residues long. The CDR3 spells CVPENRGSPLHF. The CDR3 nucleotides are TGTGTGCCAGAGAATAGGGGGTCACCCCTCCACTTT.

The rearrangement joins TRBV6-5 to TRBJ2-7; 7 nucleotides agree with TRBD1. V dropped 8 bases and J dropped 2; count of bases not matched to a gene: 6. Germline values: CDR1 MNHEY, CDR2 SVGAGI. The CDR3 totals 13 residues. CDR3 nucleotide sequence: TGTGCCAGCTGGACAGGCCTTACCTACGAGCAGTACTTC. Translation: CASWTGLTYEQYF.

The chain couples TRBV27 to TRBJ2-7, with D tentatively TRBD2 (7 bases). Trimming left V 2 bases short and J 4 bases short, with 15 bases between. CDR1 and CDR2 from the germline V gene are MNHEY and SMNVEV (reference sequence). The CDR3 spans 15 residues. CDR3 DNA: TGTGCCAGCAGTTTAGAGGGGGAGGGATCGTACGAGCAGTACTTC. Its translation: CASSLEGEGSYEQYF.

V and J are TRBV27 and TRBJ1-5; 7 bases align to TRBD1. Germline assignment: CDR1 MNHEY and CDR2 SMNVEV (reference sequence). V gave up 5 bases and J gave up 5 bases; unmatched junction bases: 9. This CDR3 has 15 amino acids. The CDR3: CASSSRDSSHQPQHF. DNA for the CDR3: TGTGCCAGCAGTAGCCGGGACAGCTCCCATCAGCCCCAGCATTTT.

The V call is TRBV9, the J call TRBJ2-1, with TRBD2 matching over 7 bases. V trimming: 6 bases; J trimming: 4 bases; junction bases outside the gene matches: 7. This CDR3 region has 14 residues. Germline V gene sequence: CDR1 SGDLS, CDR2 YYNGEE. The CDR3 DNA sequence: TGTGCCAGCAATCCGGGACTACCTTACAATGAGCAGTTCTTC. Translating gives CASNPGLPYNEQFF.

The rearrangement links TRBV28 to TRBJ1-1; no reliable D call. The germline CDR1 and CDR2 sequences are MDHEN and SYDVKM. The ends were cut back, 11 bases at V and 11 bases at J, with 21 bases in the middle. This CDR3 has 12 residues. The CDR3 reads CASNSGFSGAFF. Written as DNA, the CDR3 is TGTGCCTCCAACAGTGGTTTTTCTGGCGCTTTCTTT.

This chain links TRBV30 with TRBJ2-7; D perhaps matches TRBD2 (7 bases). From germline, CDR1 is GTSNPN and CDR2 SVGIG (reference sequence). Between the trimmed V and J ends, which lost 1 base and 1 base, there was a span of 14 bases. There are 15 residues in the CDR3. This chain's CDR3 is CAWSAGGGGSYEQYF. CDR3 in DNA: TGTGCCTGGAGTGCCGGGGGCGGGGGATCCTACGAGCAGTACTTC.

The sample holds a few counts of this clone. The chain joins TRBV2 to TRBJ1-6; tentative D call: TRBD1 (6 bases). The CDR3 spans 13 residues. The V gene's germline CDR1 is SNHLY and CDR2 FYNNEI. V dropped 8 bases and J dropped 10 bases, with 15 bases sitting between them. The CDR3 here is CASGRGVASPLHF. DNA of the CDR3: TGTGCCAGCGGGAGGGGGGTAGCGTCACCCCTCCACTTT.

The genes are TRBV5-1 and TRBJ2-5; possibly TRBD1 for D (5 bases). This CDR3 has 15 amino acids. CDR1 SGHRS and CDR2 YFSETQ come from the germline V gene. V was cut by 1 base and J by 2 bases, with 12 bases left in between. CDR3 in amino acids: CASSLIQGGQETQYF. In DNA form, the CDR3 reads TGCGCCAGCAGCTTGATTCAGGGTGGTCAAGAGACCCAGTACTTC.

This clone showed up just once. The chain combines TRBV18 with TRBJ2-2; 10 bases are shared with TRBD2. The V and J ends lost 3 bases and 3 bases, in that order; junction bases with no gene match: 4. This CDR3 spans 16 amino acids. CDR1 and CDR2 from the germline V gene are KGHSH and LQKENI. The CDR3 is CASSPRAGGDTGELFF. As DNA, the CDR3 is TGTGCCAGCTCACCTAGAGCGGGAGGGGACACCGGGGAGCTGTTTTTT.

The table lists this clone with a few counts. V and J are TRBV19 and TRBJ1-6; 8 nucleotides match TRBD1. The junction had 8 bases not matched to a gene; V was cut back by 6 bases and J by 7 bases. In germline, CDR1 is LNHDA, CDR2 SQIVND (reference sequence). CDR3 length equals 15 residues. CDR3 DNA sequence: TGTGCCAGTAGACAGGACAGGGCCAGAAATTCACCCCTCCACTTT. Translation gives CASRQDRARNSPLHF.

The V call is TRBV19, the J call TRBJ2-1; 7 nucleotides line up with TRBD1. The junction had 8 bases not matched to a gene; V was cut back by 6 bases and J by 3 bases. Looked up from germline, CDR1 is LNHDA and CDR2 is SQIVND (reference sequence). The CDR3 consists of 15 residues. CDR3 in amino acids: CASSYRGVVYNEQFF. CDR3 nucleotides: TGTGCCAGTAGCTACAGGGGCGTCGTCTACAATGAGCAGTTCTTC.

This clone was seen more than once but under ten times. The same CDR3 can be traced to other DNA sequences in this sample. The rearrangement joins TRBV7-9 to TRBJ2-5; 12 bases are shared with TRBD2. The V gene's germline CDR1 is SEHNR and CDR2 FQNEAQ (reference sequence). V lost 3 bases and J lost 4; bases outside the gene matches: 0. The CDR3 is 14 residues long. The CDR3 protein is CASSLGLAGETQYF. In DNA, the CDR3 is TGTGCCAGCAGCTTGGGACTAGCGGGAGAGACCCAGTACTTC.

The V call is TRBV19, the J call TRBJ1-5; a possible D gene is TRBD1 (5 bases). The germline CDR1 and CDR2 sequences are LNHDA and SQIVND (reference sequence). This CDR3 has 14 residues. V lost 3 bases to trimming and J lost 4 bases, with 10 bases between them. The CDR3 loop reads CASSMGGWNQPQHF. CDR3 in DNA: TGTGCCAGTAGTATGGGGGGTTGGAATCAGCCCCAGCATTTT.

The gene calls are TRBV12-3 or TRBV12-4 and TRBJ2-5; 7 bases match TRBD1. The junction had 0 bases not matched to a gene; V was cut back by 4 bases and J by 1 base. The CDR3 runs to 13 residues. The CDR3 loop is CASSSGGQETQYF. The CDR3 nucleotides are TGTGCCAGCAGTTCAGGGGGCCAAGAGACCCAGTACTTC.

The genes are TRBV7-9 and TRBJ1-1, with 8 nucleotides matching TRBD1. The CDR3 contains 14 residues. CDR1 and CDR2 (germline): SEHNR, FQNEAQ (reference sequence). The V segment lost 3 bases and the J segment 3 bases; nucleotides outside the gene matches: 3. CDR3 nucleotide sequence: TGTGCCAGCAGCTTTCAGGGGGCGGACACTGAAGCTTTCTTT. It encodes CASSFQGADTEAFF.

J is TRBJ1-2 and V is TRBV24-1; 7 bases match TRBD1. V dropped 3 bases and J dropped 7; count of bases not matched to a gene: 16. This CDR3 is 17 amino acids long. From germline, CDR1 is KGHDR and CDR2 SFDVKD. The CDR3, as DNA: TGTGCCACCAGTGATCCCTCGTTTTCTTTCGCAGGGGGTGGCTACACCTTC. Protein sequence: CATSDPSFSFAGGGYTF.

The rearrangement uses TRBV15 and TRBJ1-1; no reliable D call. Between the trimmed V and J ends, which lost 5 bases and 1 base, there was a span of 14 bases. CDR3 length equals 15 residues. Germline V gene lookup returns CDR1 LNHNV and CDR2 YYDKDF (reference sequence). The CDR3 protein is CATSLGEGRNTEAFF. CDR3 DNA: TGTGCCACCAGCCTCGGGGAAGGAAGGAACACTGAAGCTTTCTTT. The full variable domain, completed using reference TRBV15 and TRBJ1-1, is DAMVIQNPRYQVTQFGKPVTLSCSQTLNHNVMYWYQQKSSQAPKLLFHYYDKDFNNEADTPDNFQSRRPNTSFCFLDIRSPGLGDTAMYLCATSLGEGRNTEAFFGQGTRLTVV.

V gene TRBV5-4 combines with J gene TRBJ1-2; 7 bases fit TRBD1. The V segment lost 3 bases and the J segment 8 bases; nucleotides outside the gene matches: 13. Germline V CDR1 and CDR2: SGHNT, YYREEE (reference sequence). The CDR3 consists of 15 residues. The CDR3 reads CASSYPRQGREGYTF. In nucleotides, the CDR3 is TGTGCCAGCAGCTACCCAAGACAGGGTCGGGAGGGCTACACCTTC.

This chain connects TRBV5-1 to TRBJ2-7; D may be TRBD1 (5 bases). The CDR3 totals 14 residues. Germline loops: CDR1 SGHRS, CDR2 YFSETQ. V was cut by 2 bases and J by 5 bases, with 14 bases left in between. The CDR3 coding sequence is TGCGCCAGCAGCTTCCGATCCACAGGTGACGAGCAGTACTTC. Residues: CASSFRSTGDEQYF.

This clone was found a few times. The chain combines TRBV12-3 or TRBV12-4 with TRBJ1-2, with D uncertain. This CDR3 has 11 residues. Trimming shortened V by 2 bases and J by 8 bases, and 6 bases separated the two germline ends. The CDR3 region is CASSLLGGYTF. DNA of the CDR3: TGTGCCAGCAGTTTACTGGGCGGCTACACCTTC.

The chain combines TRBV14 with TRBJ1-2; D is ambiguous. The germline gives CDR1 SGHDN, CDR2 FVKESK. V was trimmed by 4 bases and J by 8 bases, leaving 20 bases between them. This CDR3 is 15 amino acids long. CDR3 nucleotides: TGTGCCAGCAGCCCGATGACGGGGAAAAGAGGAGGCTACACCTTC. It codes for CASSPMTGKRGGYTF.

The J gene is TRBJ1-2, the V gene TRBV3-1 (or the pseudogene TRBV3-2); 8 nucleotides line up with TRBD1. J gave up 8 bases and V 3 bases, and 11 bases lay outside the gene matches. This CDR3 is 15 amino acids long. Germline loops: CDR1 LGHDT, CDR2 YNNKEL (reference sequence). The CDR3 loop reads CASSQEILGTGGYTF. CDR3 in DNA: TGTGCCAGCAGCCAGGAGATTCTGGGGACAGGAGGCTACACCTTC.